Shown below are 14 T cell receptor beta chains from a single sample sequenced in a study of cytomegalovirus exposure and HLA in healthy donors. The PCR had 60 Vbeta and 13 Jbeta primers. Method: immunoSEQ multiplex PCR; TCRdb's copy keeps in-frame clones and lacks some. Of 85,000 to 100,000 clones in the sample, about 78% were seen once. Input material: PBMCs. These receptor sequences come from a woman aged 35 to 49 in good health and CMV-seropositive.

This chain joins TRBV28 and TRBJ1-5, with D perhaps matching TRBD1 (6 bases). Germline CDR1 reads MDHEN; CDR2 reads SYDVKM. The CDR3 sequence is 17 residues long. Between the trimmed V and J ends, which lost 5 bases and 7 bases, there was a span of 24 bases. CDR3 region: CASSAPGQGRNRQPQHF. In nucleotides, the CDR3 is TGTGCCAGCAGTGCCCCGGGGCAGGGGAGAAATCGACAGCCCCAGCATTTT.

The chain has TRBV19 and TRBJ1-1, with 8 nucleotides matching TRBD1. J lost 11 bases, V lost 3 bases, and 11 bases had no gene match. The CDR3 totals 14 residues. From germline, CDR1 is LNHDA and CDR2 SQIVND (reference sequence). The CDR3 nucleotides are TGTGCCAGTAGTATTTATGCAGGGGGCGCGGACGCTTTCTTT. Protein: CASSIYAGGADAFF.

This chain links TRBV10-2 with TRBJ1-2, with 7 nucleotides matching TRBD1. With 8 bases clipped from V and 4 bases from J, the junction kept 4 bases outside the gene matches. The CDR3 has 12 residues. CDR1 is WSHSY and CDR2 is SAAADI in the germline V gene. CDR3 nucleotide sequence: TGCGCCAGCGCCGACAGGGCCTATGGCTACACCTTC. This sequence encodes CASADRAYGYTF.

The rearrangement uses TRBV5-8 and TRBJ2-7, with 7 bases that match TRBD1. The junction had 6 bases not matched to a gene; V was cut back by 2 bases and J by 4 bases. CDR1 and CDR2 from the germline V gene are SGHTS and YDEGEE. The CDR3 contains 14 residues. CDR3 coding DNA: TGTGCCAGCAGCTTCGTTAGGGACAGTTACGAGCAGTACTTC. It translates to CASSFVRDSYEQYF.

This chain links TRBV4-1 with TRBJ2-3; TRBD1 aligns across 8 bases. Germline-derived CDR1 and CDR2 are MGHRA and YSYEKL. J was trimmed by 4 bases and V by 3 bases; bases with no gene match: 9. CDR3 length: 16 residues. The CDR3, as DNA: TGCGCCAGCAGCCAGTCCCGGACAGGGAGCCCAGATACGCAGTATTTT. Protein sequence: CASSQSRTGSPDTQYF.

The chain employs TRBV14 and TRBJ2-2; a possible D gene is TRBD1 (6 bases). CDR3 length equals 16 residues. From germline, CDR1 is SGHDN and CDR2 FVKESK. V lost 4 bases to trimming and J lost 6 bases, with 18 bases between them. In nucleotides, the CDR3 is TGTGCCAGCAGCCTCGTCAGGGGTAATTGGGCCGGGGAGCTGTTTTTT. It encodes CASSLVRGNWAGELFF.

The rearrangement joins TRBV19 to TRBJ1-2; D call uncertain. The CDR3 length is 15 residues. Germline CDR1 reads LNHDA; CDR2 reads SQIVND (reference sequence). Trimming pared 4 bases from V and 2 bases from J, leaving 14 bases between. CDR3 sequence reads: CASSTAARRNYGYTF. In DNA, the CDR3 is TGTGCCAGTAGTACCGCCGCCAGGAGGAACTATGGCTACACCTTC. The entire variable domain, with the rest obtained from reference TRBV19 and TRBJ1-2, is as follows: DGGITQSPKYLFRKEGQNVTLSCEQNLNHDAMYWYRQDPGQGLRLIYYSQIVNDFQKGDIAEGYSVSREKKESFPLTVTSAQKNPTAFYLCASSTAARRNYGYTFGSGTRLTVV.

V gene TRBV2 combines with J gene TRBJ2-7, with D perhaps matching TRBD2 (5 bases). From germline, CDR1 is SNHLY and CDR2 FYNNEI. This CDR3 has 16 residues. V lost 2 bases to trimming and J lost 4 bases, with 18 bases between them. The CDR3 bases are TGTGCCAGCAGTGAACCGAGCGGAGCCCTTCTTTACGAGCAGTACTTC. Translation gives CASSEPSGALLYEQYF.

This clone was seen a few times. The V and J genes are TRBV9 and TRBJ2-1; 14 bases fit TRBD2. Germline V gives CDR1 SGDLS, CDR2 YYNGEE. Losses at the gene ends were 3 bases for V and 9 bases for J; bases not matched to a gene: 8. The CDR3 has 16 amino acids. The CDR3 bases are TGTGCCAGCAGCGCGACTAGCGGGAGGGCCACGGGTGAGCAGTTCTTC. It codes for CASSATSGRATGEQFF.

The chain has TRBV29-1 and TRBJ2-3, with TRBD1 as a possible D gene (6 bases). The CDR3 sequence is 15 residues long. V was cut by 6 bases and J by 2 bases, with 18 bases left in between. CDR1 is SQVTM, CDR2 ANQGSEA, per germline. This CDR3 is CSVLPRGGSTDTQYF. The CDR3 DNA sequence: TGCAGCGTCCTACCCAGAGGGGGATCCACAGATACGCAGTATTTT.

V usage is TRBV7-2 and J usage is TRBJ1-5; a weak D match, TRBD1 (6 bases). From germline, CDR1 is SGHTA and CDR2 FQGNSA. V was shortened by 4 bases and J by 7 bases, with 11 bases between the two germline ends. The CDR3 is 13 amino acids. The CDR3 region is CASSSGVWQPQHF. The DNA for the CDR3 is TGTGCCAGCAGCTCAGGGGTGTGGCAGCCCCAGCATTTT.

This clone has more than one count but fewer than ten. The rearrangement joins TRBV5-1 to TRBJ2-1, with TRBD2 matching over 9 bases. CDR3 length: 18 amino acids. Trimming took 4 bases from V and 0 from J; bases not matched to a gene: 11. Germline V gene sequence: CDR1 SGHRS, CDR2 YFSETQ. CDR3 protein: CASSMPREGRSSYNEQFF. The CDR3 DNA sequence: TGCGCCAGCAGCATGCCGCGGGAGGGCCGGAGCTCCTACAATGAGCAGTTCTTC.

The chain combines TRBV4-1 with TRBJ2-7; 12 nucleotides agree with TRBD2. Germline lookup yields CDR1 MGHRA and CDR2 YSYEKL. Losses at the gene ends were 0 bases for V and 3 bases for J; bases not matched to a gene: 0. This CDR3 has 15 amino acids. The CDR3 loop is CASSQETSGSYEQYF. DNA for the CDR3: TGCGCCAGCAGCCAAGAGACTAGCGGGAGCTACGAGCAGTACTTC.

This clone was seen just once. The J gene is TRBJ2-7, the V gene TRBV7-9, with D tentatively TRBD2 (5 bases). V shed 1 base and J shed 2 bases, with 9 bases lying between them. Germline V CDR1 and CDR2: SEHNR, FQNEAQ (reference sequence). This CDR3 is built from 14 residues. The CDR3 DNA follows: TGTGCCAGCAGCTTAGAAGGAGGACCCTACGAGCAGTACTTC. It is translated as CASSLEGGPYEQYF.